This T cell receptor (beta chain) derives from a study of OX40 agonist ivuxolimab in advanced cancers. Notes on this clone: Its antigen is unidentified.

Broader study findings: At doses 0.1 to 3.0 mg/kg, CD4+ and CD8+ clones expanded. Mean expanded clone counts were higher in CD8+ than CD4+ T cells. In a subset of nonresponders, normalized T-cell clonal expansion was also low.

The table came from immunoSEQ multiplex PCR; TCRdb's copy has only in-frame clones and leaves some out. In the table there are 98,000 or so clones, about 85% of which are singletons. Germline assignment: CDR1 GTSNPN and CDR2 SVGIG (reference sequence). The CDR3 runs to 16 residues. Trimming removed 0 bases at V and 1 base at J, with 15 bases between. Sequenced material: CD4+ or CD8+ T cells sorted from blood, taken in a trial of the OX40 agonist ivuxolimab. J is TRBJ1-1 and V is TRBV30; D gene uncertain. The source of this sequence is an adult with an advanced solid tumor such as melanoma, head and neck, liver or kidney cancer. The CDR3 loop is CAWSVTGLSRNTEAFF. The DNA of the CDR3 is TGTGCCTGGAGTGTAACGGGTTTATCTAGGAACACTGAAGCTTTCTTT.